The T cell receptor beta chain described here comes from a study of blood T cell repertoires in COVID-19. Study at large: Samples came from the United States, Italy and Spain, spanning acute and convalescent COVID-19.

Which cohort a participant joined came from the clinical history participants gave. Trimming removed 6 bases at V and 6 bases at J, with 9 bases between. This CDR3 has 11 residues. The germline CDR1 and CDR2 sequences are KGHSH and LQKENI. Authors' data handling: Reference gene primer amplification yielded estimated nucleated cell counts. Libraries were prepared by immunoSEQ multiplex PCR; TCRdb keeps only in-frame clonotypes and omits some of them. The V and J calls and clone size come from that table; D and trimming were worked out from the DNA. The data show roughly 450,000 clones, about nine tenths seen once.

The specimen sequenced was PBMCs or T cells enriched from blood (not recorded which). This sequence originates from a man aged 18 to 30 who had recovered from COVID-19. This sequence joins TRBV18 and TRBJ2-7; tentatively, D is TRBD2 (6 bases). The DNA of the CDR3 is TGTGCCAGCTCGGGGCGGGGCGAGCAGTACTTC. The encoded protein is CASSGRGEQYF.